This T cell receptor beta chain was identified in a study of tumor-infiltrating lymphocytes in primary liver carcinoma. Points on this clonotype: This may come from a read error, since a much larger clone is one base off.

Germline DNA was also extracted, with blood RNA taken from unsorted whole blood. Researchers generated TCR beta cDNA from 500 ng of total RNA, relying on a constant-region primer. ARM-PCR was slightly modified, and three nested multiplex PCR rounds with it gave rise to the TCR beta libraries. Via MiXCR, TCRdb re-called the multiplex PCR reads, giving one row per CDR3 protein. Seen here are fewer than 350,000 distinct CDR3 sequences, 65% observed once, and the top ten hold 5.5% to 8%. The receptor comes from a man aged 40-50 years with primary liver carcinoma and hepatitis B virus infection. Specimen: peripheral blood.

CDR3 protein: CASSEFPSAQGTEELFF. The CDR3 DNA sequence: TGTGCCAGCAGTGAATTTCCATCGGCGCAGGGGACCGAGGAGCTGTTTTTT. The genes are TRBV6-1 and TRBJ2-2, with TRBD1 as a possible D gene (6 bases). The CDR3 loop spans 17 amino acids. Germline assignment: CDR1 MNHNS and CDR2 SASEGT.